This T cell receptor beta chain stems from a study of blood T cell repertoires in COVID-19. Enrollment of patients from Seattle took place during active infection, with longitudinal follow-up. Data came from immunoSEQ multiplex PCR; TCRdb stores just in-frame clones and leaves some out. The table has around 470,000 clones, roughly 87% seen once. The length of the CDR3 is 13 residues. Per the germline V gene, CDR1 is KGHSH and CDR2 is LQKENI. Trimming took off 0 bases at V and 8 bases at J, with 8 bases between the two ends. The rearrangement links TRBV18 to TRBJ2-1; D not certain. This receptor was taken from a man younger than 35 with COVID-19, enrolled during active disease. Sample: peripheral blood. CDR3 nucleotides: TGTGCCAGCTCACCACCGTCGGTTGATGAGCAGTTCTTC. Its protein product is CASSPPSVDEQFF.